Listed below are T cell receptor beta chains from one sample, sequenced in a study of T cell responses to AZD1222 COVID-19 vaccine. Method: immunoSEQ multiplex PCR; TCRdb's copy keeps in-frame clones and lacks some. Of tens of thousands of clones in the sample, about 92% were seen once. This specimen was peripheral blood, taken on day 0 of AZD1222 vaccination. These receptors were collected from an adult in good health. CDR3s include the opening cysteine and the closing phenylalanine or tryptophan. D genes are given only for firm matches. The listing skips clone size in some rows; elsewhere it reads once, few, many or a size class.

>.|.|TRBV12-3/TRBV12-4|TRBJ1-2
CASWDLSYGYTF
TGTGCCAGCTGGGATCTCAGCTATGGCTACACCTTC
>.|.|TRBV30|TRBJ1-4
CAWTGISTNEKLFF
TGTGCCTGGACAGGAATTTCAACTAATGAAAAACTGTTTTTT
>.|.|TRBV21-1|TRBJ1-2
CASSKHRDSYGYTF
TGTGCCAGCAGCAAACACCGGGACAGTTATGGCTACACCTTC
>.|.|TRBV12-3/TRBV12-4|TRBJ2-2
CASSFAGELFF
TGTGCCAGCAGTTTTGCCGGGGAGCTGTTTTTT
>.|once|TRBV6-2/TRBV6-3|TRBJ2-1
CASSLPGQAYNEQFF
TGTGCCAGCAGCCTACCGGGACAAGCCTACAATGAGCAGTTCTTC
>.|.|TRBV27|TRBJ2-3
CASSLSGVGGTDTQYF
TGTGCCAGCAGTTTATCTGGGGTGGGGGGCACAGATACGCAGTATTTT
>TRBD1|once|TRBV6-1|TRBJ1-1
CASSERGTGANEAFF
TGTGCCAGCAGTGAACGGGGGACAGGGGCGAACGAAGCTTTCTTT
>.|.|TRBV11-2|TRBJ1-2
CASSLAGSHPNYGYTF
TGTGCCAGCAGCTTAGCAGGGTCCCACCCTAACTATGGCTACACCTTC
>.|.|TRBV6-5|TRBJ1-5
CASSYSSSSNQPQHF
TGTGCCAGCAGTTACTCCTCGAGTAGCAATCAGCCCCAGCATTTT
>.|.|TRBV2|TRBJ1-2
CASRDKFTSGYTF
TGTGCCAGCAGGGACAAATTCACGTCTGGCTACACCTTC
>TRBD1|.|TRBV30|TRBJ2-7
CAWSTRTGQTYEQYF
TGTGCCTGGAGTACCAGGACAGGACAGACCTACGAGCAGTACTTC
>.|.|TRBV25-1|TRBJ2-5
CASMRGETQYF
TGTGCCAGCATGAGGGGAGAGACCCAGTACTTC
>TRBD2|.|TRBV5-4|TRBJ2-1
CASSPGLAGTSYNEQFF
TGTGCCAGCAGCCCCGGACTAGCGGGGACCTCCTACAATGAGCAGTTCTTC
>.|.|TRBV25-1|TRBJ1-1
CASSAPPPMGVNTEAFF
TGTGCCAGCAGTGCCCCACCCCCTATGGGGGTGAACACTGAAGCTTTCTTT
>.|.|TRBV29-1|TRBJ2-1
CSADGASNEQFF
TGCAGCGCCGATGGGGCCTCTAATGAGCAGTTCTTC
>TRBD1|.|TRBV5-5|TRBJ1-1
CASSSGQALNTEAFF
TGTGCCAGCAGCTCTGGACAGGCACTGAACACTGAAGCTTTCTTT
>.|.|TRBV10-3|TRBJ1-3
CAISGQSSGNTIYF
TGTGCCATCAGCGGACAGTCCTCTGGAAACACCATATATTTT
>TRBD1|once|TRBV10-3|TRBJ1-5
CATLQGAGNQPQHF
TGTGCCACCCTCCAGGGGGCAGGCAATCAGCCCCAGCATTTT
>.|.|TRBV12-3/TRBV12-4|TRBJ2-7
CASIQGMGYEQYF
TGTGCCAGCATACAGGGAATGGGCTACGAGCAGTACTTC
>.|.|TRBV5-1|TRBJ1-6
CASSLRESSYNSPLHF
TGCGCCAGCAGCTTACGGGAGAGCTCCTATAATTCACCCCTCCACTTT
>.|.|TRBV6-5|TRBJ1-4
CASSYSKQANEKLFF
TGTGCCAGCAGTTACTCCAAACAGGCTAATGAAAAACTGTTTTTT
>.|.|TRBV5-1|TRBJ1-1
CASSSGFITEAFF
TGCGCCAGCAGCTCAGGGTTCATCACTGAAGCTTTCTTT
>TRBD1|.|TRBV12-3/TRBV12-4|TRBJ1-2
CASRSGQLYGYTF
TGTGCCAGCAGATCGGGACAGCTCTATGGCTACACCTTC
>.|.|TRBV12-3/TRBV12-4|TRBJ2-1
CASSYRGGGEQFF
TGTGCCAGCAGTTACAGGGGAGGTGGCGAGCAGTTCTTC
>.|.|TRBV27|TRBJ1-1
CASSLSLWAAEAFF
TGTGCCAGCAGTTTATCACTCTGGGCGGCCGAAGCTTTCTTT
>.|.|TRBV6-5|TRBJ1-1
CASSWTEQNTEAFF
TGTGCCAGCAGTTGGACAGAGCAGAACACTGAAGCTTTCTTT
>.|.|TRBV24-1|TRBJ2-5
CATSDTVKETQYF
TGTGCCACCAGTGACACGGTTAAAGAGACCCAGTACTTC
>.|.|TRBV30|TRBJ1-6
CAWSVGRAYNSPLHF
TGTGCCTGGAGTGTGGGACGGGCTTATAATTCACCCCTCCACTTT
>.|.|TRBV30|TRBJ1-2
CAWSPHLGGYTF
TGTGCCTGGAGTCCCCATTTAGGTGGCTACACCTTC
>TRBD1|.|TRBV28|TRBJ2-5
CASSAPGQGSETQYF
TGTGCCAGCAGTGCGCCGGGACAGGGTTCAGAGACCCAGTACTTC
>TRBD1|.|TRBV11-2|TRBJ1-2
CASSSHWTGWSGYTF
TGTGCCAGCAGCTCCCACTGGACAGGCTGGAGTGGCTACACCTTC
>.|once|TRBV6-6|TRBJ1-2
CASSYSQPGQATF
TGTGCCAGCAGTTACTCTCAACCGGGGCAGGCCACCTTC
>.|.|TRBV5-6|TRBJ2-7
CASSLNHYEQYF
TGTGCCAGCAGCCTAAACCACTACGAGCAGTACTTC
>.|.|TRBV5-6|TRBJ2-1
CASSRDSGSFYNEQFF
TGTGCCAGCAGCCGTGATTCCGGATCCTTTTACAATGAGCAGTTCTTC
>.|.|TRBV7-8|TRBJ1-1
CASSSYPANTEAFF
TGTGCCAGCAGCTCCTACCCGGCGAACACTGAAGCTTTCTTT
>.|.|TRBV10-3|TRBJ1-1
CAISGLLGSGNTEAFF
TGTGCCATCAGTGGTCTGTTGGGTTCGGGGAACACTGAAGCTTTCTTT
>TRBD1|.|TRBV5-1|TRBJ2-7
CASSLIPGQENYEQYF
TGCGCCAGCAGCTTGATTCCGGGACAGGAGAATTACGAGCAGTACTTC
>TRBD2|.|TRBV4-1|TRBJ2-2
CASSQPAGGPVNTGELFF
TGCGCCAGCAGCCAACCCGCGGGGGGGCCGGTGAACACCGGGGAGCTGTTTTTT
>TRBD1|.|TRBV3-1/TRBV3-2|TRBJ1-1
CASSPLDRPVAFF
TGTGCCAGCAGCCCTCTGGACAGGCCCGTGGCTTTCTTT